Detailed here is one T cell receptor beta chain. The CDR3 sequence is 17 residues long. Germline V gene lookup returns CDR1 LNHDA and CDR2 SQIVND (reference sequence). Trimming left V 5 bases short and J 7 bases short, with 26 bases between. The sample belongs to a study of blood T cell repertoires in COVID-19. Across the study: Samples taken during acute and convalescent COVID-19 were collected in the United States, Italy and Spain. PBMCs, B-cell-depleted T cells, or T cells provided the cDNA or gDNA that made up the material.

Per the original data handling: Reference gene primer amplification yielded estimated nucleated cell counts. TCRdb keeps only in-frame clones here, not all; method: immunoSEQ multiplex PCR. D and trimming come from the DNA, and the V and J calls and clone size come from that table. The table has tens of thousands of clones, 70% to 90% seen once. The source of this sequence is a woman older than 75 with active COVID-19. Sequencing input: peripheral blood. The chain recombines TRBV19 with TRBJ1-2; weak D call: TRBD1 (6 bases). In nucleotides, the CDR3 is TGTGCCAGTAGTTCGCCCACACAGATCGGGGGGCGGATTGGCTACACCTTC. Its translation is CASSSPTQIGGRIGYTF.